This T cell receptor beta chain was documented in a study of OX40 agonist ivuxolimab in advanced cancers. Measured with immunoSEQ multiplex PCR; TCRdb has only the in-frame clones, and not every one. The data show just over 35,000 clones, less than 85% seen once. Germline V gene data show CDR1 as GTSNPN and CDR2 as SVGIG (reference sequence). The CDR3 length is 12 residues. V lost 3 bases to trimming and J lost 6 bases, with 10 bases between them. The starting material was CD4+ or CD8+ T cells sorted from blood, obtained in a trial of the OX40 agonist ivuxolimab. The receptor comes from an adult with an advanced solid tumor such as melanoma, head and neck, liver or kidney cancer. The V gene is TRBV30, the J gene TRBJ2-3; D remains ambiguous. The CDR3 sequence is CAWSSGFDTQYF. The CDR3 bases are TGTGCCTGGAGCTCGGGTTTCGATACGCAGTATTTT.